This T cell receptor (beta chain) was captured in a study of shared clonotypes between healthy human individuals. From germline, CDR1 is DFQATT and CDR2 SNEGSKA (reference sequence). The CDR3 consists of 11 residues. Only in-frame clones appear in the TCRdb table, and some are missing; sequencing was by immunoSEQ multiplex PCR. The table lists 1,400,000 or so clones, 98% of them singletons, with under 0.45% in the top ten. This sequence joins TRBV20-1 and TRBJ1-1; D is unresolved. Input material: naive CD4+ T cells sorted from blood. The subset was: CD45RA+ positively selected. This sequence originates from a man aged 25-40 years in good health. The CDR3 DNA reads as TGCATTCCAGCGGAAACCACTGAAGCTTTCTTT. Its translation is CIPAETTEAFF.